One and the same sample provided the 20 T cell receptor beta chains below, sequenced in a study of blood T cell repertoires in COVID-19. Measured with immunoSEQ multiplex PCR; TCRdb has only the in-frame clones, and not every one. Here the sample spans 250,000 to 300,000 clones, around 80% being singletons. Sequenced: PBMCs or T cells enriched from blood (not recorded which). The receptors were gathered from a man in his forties who had been exposed to COVID-19.

The gene calls are TRBV11-2 and TRBJ2-7; the match to TRBD2 covers 7 bases. The V gene's germline CDR1 is SGHAT and CDR2 FQNNGV. Unmatched junction bases numbered 14, after V lost 4 bases and J lost 5 bases. This CDR3 comprises 16 residues. The CDR3, as DNA: TGTGCCAGCAGCTCGCCCGGGGTCAGCGGGACCGACGAGCAGTACTTC. Protein: CASSSPGVSGTDEQYF.

The rearrangement links TRBV5-3 to TRBJ1-2; 10 bases fit TRBD1. TRBV5-3 is noted as an ORF with a role that remains uncertain. V trimming: 4 bases; J trimming: 9 bases; junction bases outside the gene matches: 15. CDR3 size: 16 residues. The CDR3 DNA follows: TGTGCCAGAAGCCAGCACCCCGACAGGGGGCATGCGTGCTACACCTTC. Its protein product is CARSQHPDRGHACYTF.

This rearrangement joins TRBV30 to TRBJ1-6, with 8 nucleotides matching TRBD1. V dropped 2 bases and J dropped 9; count of bases not matched to a gene: 12. The CDR3 sequence is 16 residues long. Germline V gene lookup returns CDR1 GTSNPN and CDR2 SVGIG (reference sequence). The CDR3 coding sequence is TGTGCCTGGAGTCCACCGGGACAGGTTTCGATTTCACCCCTCCACTTT. This sequence encodes CAWSPPGQVSISPLHF. The full variable domain, its missing parts supplied by reference TRBV30 and TRBJ1-6, is SQTIHQWPATLVQPVGSPLSLECTVEGTSNPNLYWYRQAAGRGLQLLFYSVGIGQISSEVPQNLSASRPQDRQFILSSKKLLLSDSGFYLCAWSPPGQVSISPLHFGNGTRLTVT.

The rearrangement links TRBV3-1 (or the pseudogene TRBV3-2) to TRBJ2-1; TRBD2 matches at 9 bases. The CDR3 runs to 16 residues. Germline CDR1 is LGHDT and CDR2 is YNNKEL (reference sequence). The ends lost 0 bases at V and 4 bases at J; junction bases unmatched: 4. The CDR3 loop is CASSQDRLAGYNEQFF. CDR3 bases: TGTGCCAGCAGCCAAGATAGGCTAGCGGGGTACAATGAGCAGTTCTTC.

The chain couples TRBV24-1 to TRBJ2-1; TRBD2 matches at 10 bases. This CDR3 region has 18 residues. Germline values: CDR1 KGHDR, CDR2 SFDVKD. J was trimmed by 4 bases and V by 3 bases; bases with no gene match: 11. The CDR3 DNA reads TGTGCCACCAGTGATGGAGACCTAGCGGGAGCCTTTTACAATGAGCAGTTCTTC. Encoded protein: CATSDGDLAGAFYNEQFF.

This clone was observed a few times. The V and J genes are TRBV18 and TRBJ1-1; no reliable D call. Trimming left V 0 bases short and J 3 bases short, with 8 bases between. This CDR3 contains 14 residues. Germline assignment: CDR1 KGHSH and CDR2 LQKENI. The CDR3 sequence is CASSPPSIHTEAFF. CDR3 nucleotides: TGTGCCAGCTCACCACCGTCAATTCACACTGAAGCTTTCTTT.

This clone was observed a few times. V usage is TRBV18 and J usage is TRBJ1-1, with 10 bases identical to TRBD1. The ends lost 6 bases at V and 7 bases at J; junction bases unmatched: 5. The CDR3 length is 13 residues. Germline-derived CDR1 and CDR2 are KGHSH and LQKENI. The CDR3 region is CASSGTGAIEAFF. The CDR3 DNA sequence: TGTGCCAGCTCCGGGACAGGGGCCATTGAAGCTTTCTTT.

The chain uses TRBV7-9 and TRBJ1-2; D is uncertain. This CDR3 spans 13 amino acids. The germline V and J ends were trimmed by 3 bases and 8 bases, with 13 bases remaining between them. Germline assignment: CDR1 SEHNR and CDR2 FQNEAQ (reference sequence). CDR3 in amino acids: CASSFPRGPGYTF. The DNA of the CDR3 is TGTGCCAGCAGCTTCCCGCGAGGGCCCGGCTACACCTTC.

This clone was found once. The V call is TRBV5-4, the J call TRBJ2-5, with D tentatively TRBD2 (6 bases). The CDR3 length is 13 residues. V shed 6 bases and J shed 1 base, with 10 bases lying between them. Germline CDR1 SGHNT, CDR2 YYREEE (reference sequence). CDR3 in DNA: TGTGCCAGCACCATAGCGGCCCAAGAGACCCAGTACTTC. Translating it yields CASTIAAQETQYF.

V is TRBV6-1 and J is TRBJ1-1; possibly TRBD1 for D (5 bases). With 0 bases removed from V and 2 bases from J, the gap between germline ends came to 10 bases. The CDR3 spans 15 residues. CDR1 and CDR2 from the germline V gene are MNHNS and SASEGT. The CDR3 here is CASSEALGANTEAFF. The CDR3, as DNA: TGTGCCAGCAGTGAAGCGCTTGGGGCTAACACTGAAGCTTTCTTT.

The rearrangement joins TRBV7-9 to TRBJ1-4, with D hard to call. CDR1 and CDR2 from the germline V gene are SEHNR and FQNEAQ (reference sequence). CDR3 length: 15 residues. The V end lost 5 bases, the J end lost 8 bases, and 18 bases lay between the germline ends. CDR3 sequence (DNA): TGTGCCAGCAGCCCTAGGACGGGGAGGGTAGAAAAACTGTTTTTT. It encodes CASSPRTGRVEKLFF.

The V and J genes are TRBV7-9 and TRBJ2-2; 10 bases map to TRBD1. The CDR3 contains 15 residues. J gave up 7 bases and V 3 bases, and 5 bases lay outside the gene matches. Germline CDR1 and CDR2: SEHNR and FQNEAQ (reference sequence). The CDR3 DNA reads TGTGCCAGCAGCTTGGGGACAGGGGTCGGCGGGGAGCTGTTTTTT. Amino acids: CASSLGTGVGGELFF.

This chain joins TRBV30 and TRBJ2-1; D gene uncertain. The CDR3 is 13 residues long. The V end was cut by 1 base, the J end by 4 bases, with 8 bases between. Germline CDR1 is GTSNPN and CDR2 is SVGIG (reference sequence). The CDR3 nucleotides read TGTGCCTGGAGTGAAAACGGGTACAATGAGCAGTTCTTC. Translation: CAWSENGYNEQFF.

The rearrangement joins TRBV7-9 to TRBJ2-1; TRBD2 matches at 11 bases. This CDR3 is 15 amino acids long. CDR1 and CDR2 (germline): SEHNR, FQNEAQ (reference sequence). V lost 4 bases, J lost 4 bases, and 3 bases stayed unmatched. In DNA, the CDR3 is TGTGCCAGCAGCTCCGGGACTAGCGGATACAATGAGCAGTTCTTC. Amino acids: CASSSGTSGYNEQFF.

This chain uses TRBV30 with TRBJ1-2; possibly TRBD1 for D (6 bases). Germline lookup yields CDR1 GTSNPN and CDR2 SVGIG (reference sequence). The CDR3 loop spans 15 amino acids. The ends were cut back, 2 bases at V and 5 bases at J, with 18 bases in the middle. The CDR3 sequence: CAWSTRGQSLYGYTF. In nucleotides, the CDR3 is TGTGCCTGGAGTACCCGTGGACAGTCCTTATATGGCTACACCTTC.

V is TRBV7-9 and J is TRBJ2-1, with unresolved D. Trimming took 5 bases from V and 12 from J, leaving 29 bases between them. The CDR3 length is 17 residues. From germline, CDR1 is SEHNR and CDR2 FQNEAQ (reference sequence). CDR3 region: CASSPRNEPRSLSRQFF. The CDR3 nucleotides read TGTGCCAGCAGCCCTCGAAATGAGCCTCGCTCCCTGTCTCGGCAGTTCTTC.

This clone came up a few times. The chain joins TRBV4-1 to TRBJ1-2; D is unclear. V was clipped by 0 bases and J by 4 bases, with 6 bases between them. The germline gives CDR1 MGHRA, CDR2 YSYEKL. This CDR3 is 13 amino acids long. The CDR3 region is CASSQDGVYGYTF. The CDR3 DNA reads as TGCGCCAGCAGCCAAGACGGGGTCTATGGCTACACCTTC.

The chain recombines TRBV3-1 (or the pseudogene TRBV3-2) with TRBJ1-2, with 8 nucleotides matching TRBD1. V was pared by 8 bases and J by 6 bases, with 17 bases of the junction left unmatched. Germline V gives CDR1 LGHDT, CDR2 YNNKEL (reference sequence). This CDR3 comprises 16 residues. The CDR3 sequence: CASRPTSTGVTNGYTF. The CDR3 DNA sequence: TGTGCCAGCCGTCCTACATCGACAGGGGTTACCAATGGCTACACCTTC.

This clone was observed a handful of times. The chain carries TRBV7-3 and TRBJ1-2; 8 bases are shared with TRBD1. The germline gives CDR1 SGHTA, CDR2 FQGTGA. This CDR3 is built from 14 residues. Germline trimming cut 5 bases from V and 8 bases from J; bases unmatched to any gene: 10. CDR3 sequence reads: CASSPQGAGGGYTF. The CDR3 DNA sequence: TGTGCCAGCAGCCCCCAGGGGGCGGGTGGGGGCTACACCTTC. The whole variable domain, filled in from reference TRBV7-3 and TRBJ1-2, reads GAGVSQTPSNKVTEKGKYVELRCDPISGHTALYWYRQSLGQGPEFLIYFQGTGAADDSGLPNDRFFAVRPEGSVSTLKIQRTERGDSAVYLCASSPQGAGGGYTFGSGTRLTVV.

The V and J genes are TRBV5-1 and TRBJ1-1; D call uncertain. Trimming removed 4 bases from V and 1 base from J, with 17 bases in between. This CDR3 region has 16 residues. CDR1 and CDR2 (germline): SGHRS, YFSETQ. CDR3 residues: CASSQSAGIGNTEAFF. CDR3 DNA sequence: TGCGCCAGCAGCCAATCGGCGGGGATTGGGAACACTGAAGCTTTCTTT.